These 21 T cell receptor beta chains were sequenced from one sample in a study of tumor and adjacent non-tumor tissue in lung cancer. Three rounds of nested PCR, following a modified ARM-PCR protocol, produced the TCRbeta library. TCRdb independently ran MiXCR on the multiplex PCR reads; one entry per CDR3 protein. The repertoire holds about 80,000 distinct CDR3 sequences, with 55% to 70% as singletons. RNA was extracted from bulk tissue without any cell sorting. The sample consisted of lung tumor tissue. The receptors originated from a woman in her seventies with non-small cell lung cancer.

V gene TRBV7-3 combines with J gene TRBJ2-1, with TRBD1 matching 7 bases. The V gene's germline CDR1 is SGHTA and CDR2 FQGTGA. The CDR3 has 16 amino acids. V was pared by 4 bases and J by 0 bases, with 6 bases of the junction left unmatched. The CDR3 here is CASSSSRDSSYNEQFF. As DNA, the CDR3 is TGTGCCAGCAGCTCAAGTCGGGACAGCTCCTACAATGAGCAGTTCTTC.

A word on this clonotype: A much larger clone differs from this one at a single base, so this may be a read error. The chain is built from TRBV20-1 and TRBJ2-7, with 7 bases aligning to TRBD2. Germline CDR1 reads DFQATT; CDR2 reads SNEGSKA (reference sequence). This CDR3 has 15 amino acids. The V segment lost 6 bases and the J segment 3 bases; nucleotides outside the gene matches: 14. The CDR3 loop reads CSAKAASGTVYEQYF. Here the CDR3 DNA reads TGCAGTGCCAAGGCCGCTAGCGGAACGGTCTACGAGCAGTACTTC.

With regard to this clonotype: Sequence at one end of the junction differs from germline and may be a read error. The V and J genes are TRBV29-1 and TRBJ2-5; 7 positions agree with TRBD1. The CDR3 loop spans 13 amino acids. CDR1 is SQVTM and CDR2 is ANQGSEA in the germline V gene. In DNA, the CDR3 is TGCAGCGTTGAGTGGGACAGTGGAGAGACCCAGTATTTC. This encodes CSVEWDSGETQYF.

Remarks on this clonotype: At one end the junction does not follow the germline gene, possibly because of a read error. This chain connects TRBV29-1 to TRBJ1-1; no definite D call. CDR1 and CDR2 (germline): SQVTM, ANQGSEA. There are 11 residues in the CDR3. CDR3 amino acids: CSSWVVSKGLF. CDR3 DNA: TGTAGCTCCTGGGTGGTATCTAAAGGACTCTTT.

Concerning this clonotype itself: A much larger clone differs by one base, so this may be a read error. V usage is TRBV11-2 and J usage is TRBJ2-3, with 8 bases identical to TRBD2. Germline assignment: CDR1 SGHAT and CDR2 FQNNGV. V shed 8 bases, J shed 2 bases, and the junction held 9 bases outside the gene matches. There are 15 residues in the CDR3. DNA of the CDR3: TGTGCCAGCGGAGATAGCGGGATTAACACAGATACGCAGTATTTT. Amino acids: CASGDSGINTDTQYF.

This clonotype was found many times. The chain links TRBV28 to TRBJ2-7; possible D gene TRBD2, 6 bases. Germline-derived CDR1 and CDR2 are MDHEN and SYDVKM. V was cut by 8 bases and J by 3 bases, with 14 bases left in between. CDR3 length: 13 residues. CDR3 amino acids: CASRRPGDYEQYF. The CDR3 DNA reads as TGTGCCAGCCGCCGTCCGGGGGACTACGAGCAGTACTTC.

The rearrangement uses TRBV20-1 and TRBJ2-7, with 10 positions matching TRBD2. Germline-derived CDR1 and CDR2 are DFQATT and SNEGSKA (reference sequence). This CDR3 spans 16 amino acids. V was clipped by 0 bases and J by 2 bases; unmatched bases: 7. CDR3 loop: CSARDTSGIGTYEQYF. The DNA for the CDR3 is TGCAGTGCTAGAGACACTAGCGGGATCGGCACCTACGAGCAGTACTTC.

A word on this clonotype: A read error is likely, as this CDR3 ends without the conserved phenylalanine or tryptophan. This chain connects TRBV6-6 to TRBJ1-2; 8 nucleotides align to TRBD1. CDR3 length: 12 residues. Germline V gene data show CDR1 as MNHNY and CDR2 as SVGAGI (reference sequence). CDR3: CAGRAGGLGYTL. CDR3 nucleotides: TGTGCCGGCAGGGCAGGGGGCTTAGGCTACACCCTC.

Details on this clonotype: Its ends do not fully match the called genes, so a read error is possible. The chain combines TRBV6-5 with TRBJ2-1; tentatively, D is TRBD2 (5 bases). Germline V gene sequence: CDR1 MNHEY, CDR2 SVGAGI. CDR3 length: 15 residues. For the CDR3, the DNA is TGTGTCAGCAGCCTACTAGAGGGAGTTGTGAATGAGCAGTTCTTC. It specifies CVSSLLEGVVNEQFF.

This clonotype was observed once. A read error may be the cause here, since a much bigger clone is one base away. This chain connects TRBV7-8 to TRBJ2-7; 8 nucleotides line up with TRBD1. Per germline, CDR1 SGHVS and CDR2 FQNEAQ. The CDR3 totals 14 residues. The V gene end was trimmed by 4 bases and the J gene end by 5 bases; junction bases not matched to a gene: 7. The CDR3 here is CASSSESGGHEQYF. DNA for the CDR3: TGTGCCAGCAGCTCCGAGTCAGGGGGCCACGAGCAGTACTTC.

As regards this clonotype: The conserved phenylalanine or tryptophan normally closing the CDR3 is absent here, so this likely arose from a read error. This chain joins TRBV6-5 and TRBJ2-3; D is uncertain. Germline assignment: CDR1 MNHEY and CDR2 SVGAGI. This CDR3 contains 15 residues. The DNA for the CDR3 is TGTGCCAGCAGTTTCTCGTTTATGAACACAGATACCCAGTATTAT. It is translated as CASSFSFMNTDTQYY.

A note on this clonotype: This may come from a read error, since a much larger clone is one base off. The chain has TRBV5-1 and TRBJ2-3, with TRBD2 identical over 14 bases. The CDR3 spans 17 residues. Per germline, CDR1 SGHRS and CDR2 YFSETQ. The CDR3 bases are TGCGCCAGCAGTCCCGGGACTAGCGGGGGTTTCACAGGTACGCAGTATTTT. It yields the protein CASSPGTSGGFTGTQYF.

As regards this clonotype: One junction end does not reproduce the germline sequence, and a read error may be involved. The V gene is TRBV6-2 or TRBV6-3, the J gene TRBJ2-3, with D unclear. The CDR3 consists of 13 residues. Per germline, CDR1 MNHEY and CDR2 SVGEGT. The CDR3 loop reads CASSRDITDTQYF. For the CDR3, the DNA is TGTGCGAGCAGCCGAGACATCACAGATACGCAGTATTTT.

This clonotype is categorized as medium-sized. This chain links TRBV29-1 with TRBJ2-2, with D maybe TRBD2 (6 bases). Germline-derived CDR1 and CDR2 are SQVTM and ANQGSEA. V was shortened by 4 bases and J by 7 bases, with 16 bases between the two germline ends. This CDR3 comprises 14 residues. This chain's CDR3 is CSVGRSLEGGELFF. For the CDR3, the DNA is TGCAGCGTTGGTCGCTCCTTGGAGGGCGGGGAGCTGTTTTTT.

Notes on this clonotype: One junction end does not reproduce the germline sequence, and a read error may be involved. The V gene is TRBV28, the J gene TRBJ2-4; no clear D. The CDR3 runs to 14 residues. Per the germline V gene, CDR1 is MDHEN and CDR2 is SYDVKM. CDR3: CVSSLSLSRDIQYF. The CDR3 region has the DNA TGTGTCAGCAGTTTAAGCTTAAGCCGGGACATTCAGTACTTC.

As to this clonotype: The junction departs from the called germline gene at one end, perhaps through a read error. The J gene is TRBJ2-3, the V gene TRBV11-2, with D uncertain. CDR1 and CDR2 (germline): SGHAT, FQNNGV. CDR3 length: 15 residues. The CDR3 DNA sequence: TGTACCAGCAGCGTAGACGTCCTCGGCACGGATACGCAGTATTTT. Protein: CTSSVDVLGTDTQYF.

Comments on this clonotype: A single base separates this from a much larger clone, so it may be a read error. The chain couples TRBV24-1 to TRBJ2-1, with 8 bases matching TRBD2. Per germline, CDR1 KGHDR and CDR2 SFDVKD. This CDR3 comprises 17 residues. V lost 3 bases, J lost 6 bases, and 12 bases stayed unmatched. CDR3 region: CATSDLRTSRKGNEQFF. The CDR3, as DNA: TGTGCCACCAGTGATCTCCGGACTAGCAGGAAGGGCAATGAGCAGTTCTTC.

This chain uses TRBV20-1 with TRBJ2-5, with D possibly TRBD2 on 6 matching bases. Germline CDR1 DFQATT, CDR2 SNEGSKA (reference sequence). This CDR3 is built from 17 residues. Trimming stripped 4 bases from V and 2 bases from J, with 23 bases between. CDR3 nucleotide sequence: TGCAGTGCTATGCCCTATAATCGGGAGTCACGGCAAGAGACCCAGTACTTC. This encodes CSAMPYNRESRQETQYF.

Comment on this clonotype: A junction boundary mismatches the germline segment, possibly from a read error. The J gene is TRBJ2-1, the V gene TRBV11-1, with 9 positions matching TRBD2. The germline gives CDR1 SGHAT, CDR2 FQDESV (reference sequence). This CDR3 is built from 14 residues. The DNA for the CDR3 is TGTGCCAGCAGCCTGCGGGAGGGCCGCCATGAGCGGTTCTTC. Protein product: CASSLREGRHERFF.

This chain joins TRBV7-8 and TRBJ2-7; TRBD2 aligns across 7 bases. The CDR3 is 15 residues long. With 5 bases clipped from V and 10 bases from J, the junction kept 17 bases outside the gene matches. Germline V gene lookup returns CDR1 SGHVS and CDR2 FQNEAQ. CDR3 region: CASSLLAAEAGEQYF. The CDR3 region has the DNA TGTGCCAGCAGCCTCCTAGCGGCAGAGGCTGGGGAACAGTACTTC.

This clonotype was recorded at least ten times. The chain links TRBV7-9 to TRBJ2-2; D gene uncertain. V lost 6 bases and J 2 bases, leaving 13 bases between the germline ends. The CDR3 contains 15 residues. The germline V gene encodes CDR1 SEHNR and CDR2 FQNEAQ (reference sequence). The CDR3 reads CASSRTPLNTGELFF. The CDR3 coding sequence is TGTGCCAGCAGTCGAACCCCGTTAAACACCGGGGAGCTGTTTTTT.